The clone carrying this TCR beta chain was observed a single time. The entry originates in a study of T cell changes during pregnancy in multiple sclerosis. The protocol was immunoSEQ multiplex PCR, while the TCRdb copy is restricted to in-frame clones and leaves out a portion. Among some 70,000 clones listed, 92% were seen once. Germline CDR1 is MNHEY and CDR2 is SMNVEV (reference sequence). CDR3 length: 14 residues. With V trimmed by 5 bases and J by 5 bases, 7 bases remained unmatched. This receptor was taken from a female donor in good health, enrolled as a control in a pregnancy study. J is TRBJ2-7 and V is TRBV27; 9 bases map to TRBD1. The material sequenced was CD8+ T cells from peripheral blood mononuclear cells, taken in the third trimester of pregnancy. The CDR3 sequence: CASSPRTGVHEQYF. In nucleotides, the CDR3 is TGTGCCAGCAGTCCGAGGACAGGGGTCCACGAGCAGTACTTC.